Given below is one T cell receptor (beta chain) in context. Its antigen is unknown. V trimming: 4 bases; J trimming: 3 bases; junction bases outside the gene matches: 3. The CDR3 loop spans 14 amino acids. Per germline, CDR1 SGHNT and CDR2 YYREEE (reference sequence). TCR templates numbering 80,000 to 100,000 were assayed per sample. Profiling relied on immunoSEQ multiplex PCR, and the TCRdb table lists in-frame clones only, not all of them. This sample has roughly 64,000 clones, with roughly 96% found just once. The data were taken from a study of siplizumab effects on memory and regulatory T cells. Regarding the study as a whole: Just a small share of alloreactive clones was traced back to unstimulated subsets. Many proliferating CD4+ or CD8+ clones remained unclassified. Roughly 75-96% of them could not be assigned either a naive or a memory phenotype.

The chain links TRBV5-4 to TRBJ2-7, with 11 bases identical to TRBD2. Sequencing was performed on naive CD8+ T cells sorted from blood. This sequence originates from a human donor in good health. The CDR3 sequence is CASSATSGVYEQYF. DNA of the CDR3: TGTGCCAGCAGCGCGACTAGCGGGGTCTACGAGCAGTACTTC.